These 32 T cell receptor beta chains came from one sample sequenced in a study of radiotherapy plus CTLA-4 blockade in lung cancer (dated by TCRdb to the late 2010s). Libraries were made using the immunoSEQ multiplex PCR assay. TCRdb took this table from immuneACCESS and kept in-frame rearrangements with V and J called. Such tables lack part of the clones; where checked against another copy, unresolved V genes explain under half of the gap, and the rest is unexplained. In all, the sample holds around 38,000 clones, and 80% to 90% of those were seen once. 20% to 25% of the sample comes from the top ten. The input for sequencing was peripheral blood, taken from a patient treated with radiotherapy plus ipilimumab. These TCRs come from a human donor with non-small cell lung cancer whose response to radiotherapy plus ipilimumab could not be evaluated.

J is TRBJ2-3 and V is TRBV7-9; no firm D call. Per germline, CDR1 SEHNR and CDR2 FQNEAQ (reference sequence). The CDR3 contains 14 residues. V lost 3 bases, J lost 5 bases, and 12 bases lay in between. CDR3 protein: CASSLFTTGDTQYF. CDR3 bases: TGTGCCAGCAGCTTGTTCACGACGGGAGATACGCAGTATTTT. The full variable domain, in which reference TRBV7-9 and TRBJ2-3 provide the parts outside the CDR3, is DTGVSQNPRHKITKRGQNVTFRCDPISEHNRLYWYRQTLGQGPEFLTYFQNEAQLEKSRLLSDRFSAERPKGSFSTLEIQRTEQGDSAMYLCASSLFTTGDTQYFGPGTRLTVL.

This clone has only one observation. This chain links TRBV5-1 with TRBJ2-5; TRBD1 matches at 7 bases. Germline V lookup: CDR1 SGHRS, CDR2 YFSETQ. V was clipped by 5 bases and J by 5 bases; unmatched bases: 15. The CDR3 has 16 amino acids. The CDR3 bases are TGCGCCAGCAGTCTTAGTTTGGGACAGTCCGGTGAGACCCAGTACTTC. Encoded protein: CASSLSLGQSGETQYF.

V usage is TRBV27 and J usage is TRBJ1-2; 7 nucleotides agree with TRBD1. CDR3 length equals 13 residues. V shed 2 bases and J 7 bases; nucleotides not matched to a gene: 4. Germline CDR1 is MNHEY and CDR2 is SMNVEV (reference sequence). CDR3 DNA sequence: TGTGCCAGCAGTTTAGACAGGGTTGGTGGCTACACCTTC. Translating gives CASSLDRVGGYTF.

The chain recombines TRBV6-4 with TRBJ2-1; D not certain. Germline CDR1 reads MRHNA; CDR2 reads SNTAGT. V lost 5 bases and J 3 bases, leaving 11 bases between the germline ends. The CDR3 has 14 amino acids. The CDR3 sequence is CASSPGQDYNEQFF. Written as DNA, the CDR3 is TGTGCCAGCAGTCCTGGTCAGGACTACAATGAGCAGTTCTTC.

This sequence joins TRBV9 and TRBJ2-2, with D tentatively TRBD2 (5 bases). V dropped 0 bases and J dropped 0 bases, with 9 bases sitting between them. Germline lookup yields CDR1 SGDLS and CDR2 YYNGEE. The CDR3 runs to 16 residues. The chain's CDR3 is CASSVASSANTGELFF. CDR3 nucleotides: TGTGCCAGCAGCGTAGCTAGCTCTGCGAACACCGGGGAGCTGTTTTTT.

J is TRBJ2-7 and V is TRBV6-5; 8 bases align to TRBD2. CDR3 size: 15 residues. Unmatched junction bases numbered 16, after V lost 10 bases and J lost 5 bases. Germline assignment: CDR1 MNHEY and CDR2 SVGAGI. In DNA form, the CDR3 reads TGTGCCACCACCCGCCGGGGGGGGCCGGGTGACGAGCAGTACTTC. Translation gives CATTRRGGPGDEQYF.

The chain is built from TRBV19 and TRBJ1-5; 9 nucleotides align to TRBD1. Unmatched junction bases numbered 10, after V lost 5 bases and J lost 5 bases. CDR1 is LNHDA, CDR2 SQIVND, per germline (reference sequence). The CDR3 has 16 residues. CDR3 region: CASSPPDRGGHQPQHF. The CDR3 nucleotides read TGTGCCAGTAGTCCCCCGGACAGGGGCGGGCATCAGCCCCAGCATTTT. Based on the CDR3 plus reference TRBV19 and TRBJ1-5, the full variable domain is DGGITQSPKYLFRKEGQNVTLSCEQNLNHDAMYWYRQDPGQGLRLIYYSQIVNDFQKGDIAEGYSVSREKKESFPLTVTSAQKNPTAFYLCASSPPDRGGHQPQHFGDGTRLSIL.

The rearrangement uses TRBV2 and TRBJ1-4; no reliable D call. Germline V gene sequence: CDR1 SNHLY, CDR2 FYNNEI. The V end was cut by 0 bases, the J end by 4 bases, with 9 bases between. CDR3 size: 15 residues. The CDR3 sequence: CASSEALSSNEKLFF. CDR3 sequence (DNA): TGTGCCAGCAGTGAAGCGCTTTCGAGTAATGAAAAACTGTTTTTT. Full variable domain (missing parts from reference TRBV2 and TRBJ1-4): EPEVTQTPSHQVTQMGQEVILRCVPISNHLYFYWYRQILGQKVEFLVSFYNNEISEKSEIFDDQFSVERPDGSNFTLKIRSTKLEDSAMYFCASSEALSSNEKLFFGSGTQLSVL.

CDR3 bases: TGTGCCAGCAGCTTAGACAGAACCCAGTACTTC. Translation gives CASSLDRTQYF. The gene calls are TRBV7-9 and TRBJ2-5, with D uncertain. The germline V gene has CDR1 SEHNR and CDR2 FQNEAQ (reference sequence). Trimming cost V 1 base and J 8 bases, with 5 bases left between them. This CDR3 has 11 amino acids.

This clone was observed a handful of times. The V call is TRBV4-1, the J call TRBJ1-4; possibly TRBD1 for D (5 bases). Germline CDR1 and CDR2: MGHRA and YSYEKL. This CDR3 has 16 residues. Trimming left V 1 base short and J 8 bases short, with 17 bases between. Here the CDR3 reads CASSQGSGTYTEKLFF. As DNA, the CDR3 is TGCGCCAGCAGCCAAGGATCCGGGACTTATACGGAAAAACTGTTTTTT.

The chain has TRBV2 and TRBJ1-2; possibly TRBD1 for D (5 bases). CDR3 length equals 12 residues. Germline V gene data show CDR1 as SNHLY and CDR2 as FYNNEI. V lost 7 bases and J 8 bases, leaving 14 bases between the germline ends. The CDR3, as DNA: TGTGCCAGCACCATGGGGGGACTCGGCTACACCTTC. The encoded protein is CASTMGGLGYTF. Drawing the rest from reference TRBV2 and TRBJ1-2, the complete variable domain is EPEVTQTPSHQVTQMGQEVILRCVPISNHLYFYWYRQILGQKVEFLVSFYNNEISEKSEIFDDQFSVERPDGSNFTLKIRSTKLEDSAMYFCASTMGGLGYTFGSGTRLTVV.

The rearrangement uses TRBV6-4 and TRBJ1-5, with 7 bases identical to TRBD1. Trimming took 4 bases from V and 2 from J; bases not matched to a gene: 2. The CDR3 sequence is 14 residues long. The germline V gene encodes CDR1 MRHNA and CDR2 SNTAGT. The chain's CDR3 is CASSVQGGNQPQHF. In nucleotides, the CDR3 is TGTGCCAGCAGTGTTCAGGGGGGCAATCAGCCCCAGCATTTT.

The chain joins TRBV9 to TRBJ1-2; 12 bases are shared with TRBD1. The germline gives CDR1 SGDLS, CDR2 YYNGEE. The V gene end was trimmed by 4 bases and the J gene end by 7 bases; junction bases not matched to a gene: 11. This CDR3 contains 16 residues. In DNA, the CDR3 is TGTGCCAGCAGCCTCGGGACAGGGGGCGAGTTGGGTGGCTACACCTTC. The encoded protein is CASSLGTGGELGGYTF.

V and J are TRBV19 and TRBJ1-2; TRBD1 aligns across 8 bases. This CDR3 contains 15 residues. With 0 bases clipped from V and 3 bases from J, the junction kept 3 bases outside the gene matches. CDR1 and CDR2 (germline): LNHDA, SQIVND (reference sequence). In DNA, the CDR3 is TGTGCCAGTAGTATAGATGAGACAGGGGACTATGGCTACACCTTC. Its translation is CASSIDETGDYGYTF.

This sequence joins TRBV25-1 and TRBJ1-2; 10 bases fit TRBD1. The CDR3 consists of 15 residues. Germline assignment: CDR1 MGHDK and CDR2 SYGVNS. Unmatched junction bases numbered 4, after V lost 2 bases and J lost 4 bases. The CDR3 nucleotides are TGTGCCAGCAGTGAAACGACAGGGGGCGGCTATGGCTACACCTTC. Its protein is CASSETTGGGYGYTF.

V and J are TRBV5-4 and TRBJ1-1; D unresolved. CDR1 is SGHNT and CDR2 is YYREEE in the germline V gene (reference sequence). The CDR3 is 14 amino acids. Trimming pared 3 bases from V and 4 bases from J, leaving 13 bases between. CDR3 sequence reads: CASSWVEEGTEAFF. CDR3 in DNA: TGTGCCAGCAGCTGGGTCGAAGAGGGCACTGAAGCTTTCTTT.

The V call is TRBV27, the J call TRBJ2-7; D ambiguous. This CDR3 is 16 amino acids long. Trimming left V 8 bases short and J 0 bases short, with 20 bases between. The germline V gene has CDR1 MNHEY and CDR2 SMNVEV (reference sequence). The CDR3 region has the DNA TGTGCCAGCGGGTCCTCCGGCGGCCTTCCCTCCTACGAGCAGTACTTC. Translating it yields CASGSSGGLPSYEQYF.

The chain has TRBV4-1 and TRBJ1-5; unclear D gene. The CDR3 sequence is 15 residues long. Germline V CDR1 and CDR2: MGHRA, YSYEKL. With 0 bases removed from V and 4 bases from J, the gap between germline ends came to 10 bases. In nucleotides, the CDR3 is TGCGCCAGCAGCCAAGAGCCAGGAATAAATCAGCCCCAGCATTTT. This gives the protein CASSQEPGINQPQHF.

The rearrangement links TRBV28 to TRBJ1-2; D might be TRBD1 (6 bases). Trimming left V 7 bases short and J 4 bases short, with 13 bases between. This CDR3 comprises 13 residues. Per the germline V gene, CDR1 is MDHEN and CDR2 is SYDVKM. The CDR3 protein is CASNGGPSYGYTF. The CDR3 coding sequence is TGTGCCAGCAACGGGGGGCCCAGCTATGGCTACACCTTC.

This sequence joins TRBV5-5 and TRBJ2-5, with D possibly being TRBD2 (5 bases). The CDR3 sequence is 16 residues long. CDR1 SGHKS and CDR2 YYEKEE come from the germline V gene (reference sequence). The V gene lost 0 bases and the J gene lost 5 bases, with 17 bases spanning the gap. The CDR3 DNA follows: TGTGCCAGCAGCTTGGGGGAGTGGGCGCAAGGGGAGACCCAGTACTTC. It codes for CASSLGEWAQGETQYF.

This chain uses TRBV7-8 with TRBJ1-1; 7 bases are a match to TRBD1. The CDR3 totals 14 residues. The V segment lost 5 bases and the J segment 1 base; nucleotides outside the gene matches: 4. Germline V gene sequence: CDR1 SGHVS, CDR2 FQNEAQ. CDR3 in DNA: TGTGCCAGCAGCCTGGGACAGCCGAACACTGAAGCTTTCTTT. As protein: CASSLGQPNTEAFF.

The rearrangement uses TRBV6-6 and TRBJ2-3; tentative D call: TRBD2 (5 bases). V lost 5 bases, J lost 4 bases, and 16 bases lay in between. The CDR3 covers 15 residues. CDR1 and CDR2 (germline): MNHNY, SVGAGI (reference sequence). The CDR3 sequence is CASSPIQGSADTQYF. CDR3 nucleotide sequence: TGTGCCAGCAGTCCTATTCAAGGGAGCGCAGATACGCAGTATTTT.

This clone has more than one count but fewer than ten. V is TRBV28 and J is TRBJ1-1; the D gene is possibly TRBD1 (6 bases). V was trimmed by 5 bases and J by 3 bases, leaving 16 bases between them. This CDR3 comprises 15 residues. Germline V gene lookup returns CDR1 MDHEN and CDR2 SYDVKM. The CDR3 bases are TGTGCCAGCAGTGCCCGGACAGCTGGGGACACTGAAGCTTTCTTT. Translation gives CASSARTAGDTEAFF.

This chain links TRBV19 with TRBJ2-7; 9 nucleotides agree with TRBD2. Per germline, CDR1 LNHDA and CDR2 SQIVND (reference sequence). CDR3 length equals 17 residues. The J segment lost 1 base and the V segment lost 2 bases, leaving 9 bases of the junction unmatched. The CDR3 DNA is TGTGCCAGTAGTATAAGATCTAGCGGGACCGATTCCTACGAGCAGTACTTC. Protein product: CASSIRSSGTDSYEQYF.

V gene TRBV7-9 combines with J gene TRBJ1-1; D is perhaps TRBD1 (5 bases). This CDR3 spans 12 amino acids. CDR1 and CDR2 from the germline V gene are SEHNR and FQNEAQ (reference sequence). The V end lost 6 bases, the J end lost 10 bases, and 15 bases lay between the germline ends. The CDR3 nucleotides read TGTGCCAGCAGGGCAGGGATCCCTGGAGCTTTCTTT. Translation: CASRAGIPGAFF.

V is TRBV5-8 and J is TRBJ2-1, with D possibly matching TRBD1 (5 bases). The CDR3 is 17 amino acids. V was trimmed by 4 bases and J by 2 bases, leaving 19 bases between them. In germline, CDR1 is SGHTS, CDR2 YDEGEE. Here the CDR3 DNA reads TGTGCCAGCAGCCTGTCCCGGCGCCAGGGCCCCTACAATGAGCAGTTCTTC. Translated: CASSLSRRQGPYNEQFF.

The chain couples TRBV9 to TRBJ2-5, with D perhaps matching TRBD2 (6 bases). The J call may be incorrect, as the DNA end agrees better with TRBJ2-7. CDR3 length: 13 amino acids. Per germline, CDR1 SGDLS and CDR2 YYNGEE. CDR3 DNA sequence: TGTGCCAGCAGCGTAGGACCGGGGGACGAGCAGTACTTC. Amino acid sequence: CASSVGPGDEQYF.

The gene calls are TRBV2 and TRBJ1-1; the D is unclear. The CDR3 is 11 amino acids. V dropped 5 bases and J dropped 11 bases, with 12 bases sitting between them. In germline, CDR1 is SNHLY, CDR2 FYNNEI. CDR3 nucleotides: TGTGCCAGCAGTTGGAGAAATGCCGCTTTCTTT. Translated: CASSWRNAAFF.

The chain has TRBV27 and TRBJ1-2; D gene uncertain. From germline, CDR1 is MNHEY and CDR2 SMNVEV (reference sequence). The CDR3 length is 16 residues. Trimming took off 3 bases at V and 1 base at J, with 15 bases between the two ends. This CDR3 is CASSFTEGSHNYGYTF. The CDR3 DNA is TGTGCCAGCAGTTTCACAGAGGGCAGCCATAACTATGGCTACACCTTC.

V and J are TRBV19 and TRBJ1-1; 7 bases align to TRBD1. The V segment lost 6 bases and the J segment 4 bases; nucleotides outside the gene matches: 14. Germline V gene sequence: CDR1 LNHDA, CDR2 SQIVND (reference sequence). This CDR3 spans 16 amino acids. The CDR3 protein is CASSFPADRWVTEAFF. The CDR3 coding sequence is TGTGCCAGTAGCTTCCCTGCGGACAGGTGGGTCACTGAAGCTTTCTTT.

The V and J genes are TRBV5-1 and TRBJ2-3; D is perhaps TRBD2 (5 bases). CDR3 length equals 14 residues. Germline CDR1 reads SGHRS; CDR2 reads YFSETQ. Trimming shortened V by 2 bases and J by 2 bases, and 9 bases separated the two germline ends. CDR3 protein: CASSLIGLTDTQYF. The DNA of the CDR3 is TGCGCCAGCAGCTTAATCGGACTCACAGATACGCAGTATTTT.

This rearrangement joins TRBV27 to TRBJ1-1; D perhaps matches TRBD1 (5 bases). The V and J ends lost 3 bases and 1 base respectively, with 9 bases between them. Germline CDR1 reads MNHEY; CDR2 reads SMNVEV (reference sequence). This CDR3 region has 14 residues. The CDR3 DNA sequence: TGTGCCAGCAGTTTTAACCAGGGGAACACTGAAGCTTTCTTT. This translates into CASSFNQGNTEAFF.